A single T cell receptor (beta chain) is shown here with its context. The data stem from a study of Ad26.COV2.S vaccination and SARS-CoV-2 variants. Produced via immunoSEQ multiplex PCR; TCRdb's table is partial and in-frame only. The sample lists about 350,000 clones, about 87% occurring once. Indicated treatment: some 20 received Ad26.COV2.S at low or high dose, single or two shots; 5 received placebo; per-sample allocation not given. The study sampled participants on day 63 after the first vaccine or placebo injection. Germline V lookup: CDR1 MNHEY, CDR2 SMNVEV (reference sequence). Trimming left V 3 bases short and J 7 bases short, with 19 bases between. CDR3 size: 16 residues.

The chain recombines TRBV27 with TRBJ2-1; D is perhaps TRBD1 (5 bases). This receptor was identified in a person between 18 and 65 years old who received the Ad26.COV2.S COVID-19 vaccine or a placebo. The specimen comprised peripheral blood, sampled in a trial of Ad26.COV2.S vaccine versus placebo. The CDR3 DNA reads as TGTGCCAGCAGTTTTCACAGGACCAACACCGGGAATGAGCAGTTCTTC. Its translation is CASSFHRTNTGNEQFF.